The text below deals with one TCR beta chain. Its antigen is as yet unknown. This entry comes from a study of T cell therapy after organ transplantation. At the level of the study: Therapy products were autologous CMV-specific T cells, peptide-expanded for 2 to 3 weeks. Responders numbered eight and nonresponders two among ten patients. General study points: Antirejection and antiviral medication effects could not be assessed.

Trimming removed 4 bases from V and 6 bases from J, with 10 bases in between. The CDR3 has 11 residues. Germline V lookup: CDR1 GTSNPN, CDR2 SVGIG (reference sequence). This table comes from immunoSEQ multiplex PCR, and its TCRdb copy is limited to in-frame clones, with some not included. The sample shows over 45,000 clones, approximately 94% of them seen only once. The clonotype was recovered from a human patient who had received a solid organ transplant and had CMV disease. The chain links TRBV30 to TRBJ2-7; D might be TRBD1 (6 bases). The sequenced sample was CD8+ T cells from blood, obtained before autologous CMV-specific T cell therapy. CDR3 in DNA: TGTGCCTGGATTTGGGGGCCCGAGCAGTACTTC. This gives the protein CAWIWGPEQYF. Together with reference TRBV30 and TRBJ2-7, the CDR3 gives the full variable domain: SQTIHQWPATLVQPVGSPLSLECTVEGTSNPNLYWYRQAAGRGLQLLFYSVGIGQISSEVPQNLSASRPQDRQFILSSKKLLLSDSGFYLCAWIWGPEQYFGPGTRLTVT.